This TCR beta chain was sequenced for a study of CD8+ T cells in alopecia areata. To note about this clone: Its antigen remains unknown.

CDR3 length: 14 residues. V lost 6 bases and J 4 bases, leaving 19 bases between the germline ends. CDR1 and CDR2 from the germline V gene are SQVTM and ANQGSEA. Treatment of the sample: oral pan-JAK inhibitor, 5-10 mg twice daily. Extracted from the samples, RNA was reverse transcribed into cDNA to serve as the sequencing template. The protocol was immunoSEQ multiplex PCR, while the TCRdb copy is restricted to in-frame clones and leaves out a portion. The sample has 200,000 or so clones; 35% to 45% are singletons. Points from the study as a whole: Relative to mice, TCR sharing across patients was less clear, a difference possibly HLA-related. Scalp clonality and expanded CD8+ clones among the top 100 fell significantly with tofacitinib. Many expanded lesional clones remained in scalp and blood on tofacitinib. Clonality exceeded that of normal scalp in lesional scalp, most notably in alopecia totalis/universalis.

Sequences were derived from CD4+ T cells sorted from blood, sampled at week 34, from a patient treated with tofacitinib. This receptor was identified in a human donor with alopecia areata. This chain links TRBV29-1 with TRBJ2-7, with D perhaps given as TRBD1 or TRBD2 (6 bases each). The CDR3 loop reads CSVKGGGGRYEQYF. Here the CDR3 DNA reads TGCAGCGTAAAAGGTGGAGGGGGGAGATACGAGCAGTACTTC.